This T cell receptor (beta chain) comes out of a study of control samples from healthy donors and cancer patients. Per germline, CDR1 SGDLS and CDR2 YYNGEE. Unmatched junction bases numbered 10, after V lost 3 bases and J lost 0 bases. This CDR3 has 19 amino acids. The data were produced by immunoSEQ multiplex PCR, yet TCRdb's version contains in-frame clones alone and is incomplete. The table lists roughly 120,000 clones, roughly 92% of them singletons, with less than 3.5% in the top ten. The chain has TRBV9 and TRBJ2-6; 9 bases fit TRBD1. Sequencing was done on a sample of blood. This sequence was found in a man aged 25-45 years in good health. The CDR3 sequence is CASSGSAQGAFSGANVLTF. The CDR3 DNA reads as TGTGCCAGCAGCGGTAGCGCACAGGGGGCCTTCTCTGGGGCCAACGTCCTGACTTTC.